A selection of T cell receptor beta chains follows, all from one sample in a study of cytomegalovirus exposure and HLA in healthy donors. Sequenced by immunoSEQ multiplex PCR; TCRdb stores in-frame clones only, minus some. The table lists about 170,000 clones, around 82% of them singletons. Sequences were obtained from PBMCs. These receptor sequences come from a woman in her 50s in good health and CMV-seropositive. Both conserved end residues are part of each CDR3. A D gene is named only where the DNA matches it firmly. Clone size, where shown, is once, few, many, or a class for clones that have expanded.

few,TRBJ2-1,NA,TRBV9,TGTGCCAGCAGCTCCATGGGGGGATGGATTCCTAACAATGAGCAGTTCTTC,CASSSMGGWIPNNEQFF
NA,TRBJ2-3,TRBD1,TRBV7-9,TGTGCCAGCAGCGCCAGGGGGCAGGTAGATACGCAGTATTTT,CASSARGQVDTQYF
NA,TRBJ1-2,TRBD1,TRBV7-9,TGTTCCAGCAGCTCCTGGACAGGGGAAAACTATGGCTACACCTTC,CSSSSWTGENYGYTF
NA,TRBJ2-1,TRBD2,TRBV5-4,TGTGCCAGCAGCTTGGGGATCCCTAGCGGGGGCCGGGACAATGAGCAGTTCTTC,CASSLGIPSGGRDNEQFF
NA,TRBJ1-1,NA,TRBV10-2,TGCGCCAGCCGGCAGGACACTGAAGCTTTCTTT,CASRQDTEAFF
NA,TRBJ1-1,NA,TRBV9,TGTGCCAGCAGCGTATCCAGAGGAGGAGAGGCTTTCTTT,CASSVSRGGEAFF
NA,TRBJ1-5,NA,TRBV6-4,TGTGCCAGCCTTGTTCCGTTCAGGGAAGTGGTCAATCAGCCCCAGCATTTT,CASLVPFREVVNQPQHF
NA,TRBJ1-3,NA,TRBV19,TGTGCCAGTAGTAAGGACAGAACCTCTGGAAACACCATATATTTT,CASSKDRTSGNTIYF
NA,TRBJ1-4,NA,TRBV4-2,TGTGCCAGCAGCCAAAACCAGGCTAATGAAAAACTGTTTTTT,CASSQNQANEKLFF
few,TRBJ1-1,NA,TRBV30,TGTGCCTGGAGTTGGGTCGGGGCTGAAGCTTTCTTT,CAWSWVGAEAFF
NA,TRBJ1-5,TRBD1,TRBV6-1,TGTGCCAGCTCGAGGACAGGGGATCAGCCCCAGCATTTT,CASSRTGDQPQHF
NA,TRBJ2-7,NA,TRBV5-6,TGTGCCAGCAGCTTGCGTTCCTACGAGCAGTACTTC,CASSLRSYEQYF
NA,TRBJ1-2,TRBD1,TRBV19,TGTGCCAGTAGTGAATTCGGACAGGTGGGTGGCTACACCTTC,CASSEFGQVGGYTF
NA,TRBJ2-7,NA,TRBV19,TGTGCCAGTAGCATGAGGGTGGGGGGCTACGAGCAGTACTTC,CASSMRVGGYEQYF
few,TRBJ2-5,TRBD1,TRBV9,TGTGCCAGCAGCGTAGGACAGGGGCCTCAAGAGACCCAGTACTTC,CASSVGQGPQETQYF
NA,TRBJ1-1,NA,TRBV7-9,TGTGCCAGCAGCTTAACATACACTGAAGCTTTCTTT,CASSLTYTEAFF
once,TRBJ2-1,TRBD2,TRBV7-3,TGTGCCAGCAGCTCCCTAAGCGGGGTTCCCAATGAGCAGTTCTTC,CASSSLSGVPNEQFF
NA,TRBJ2-1,NA,TRBV7-2,TGTGCCAGCAGCTTAACTAGCTGGAATGAGCAGTTCTTC,CASSLTSWNEQFF
NA,TRBJ1-1,TRBD1,TRBV2,TGTGCCAGCAGGCAACAGGGGAAGACTGAAGCTTTCTTT,CASRQQGKTEAFF
NA,TRBJ2-2,NA,TRBV6-1,TGTGCCAGCAGTGAGAGGAGCAGAGCCGGGGAGCTGTTTTTT,CASSERSRAGELFF
NA,TRBJ1-6,NA,TRBV10-3,TGTGCCATCAGTCAGACAGAAACTAATTCACCCCTCCACTTT,CAISQTETNSPLHF
NA,TRBJ2-2,TRBD1,TRBV6-5,TGTGCCAGCAGCCGACCGGGACAGGGAACCGGGGAGCTGTTTTTT,CASSRPGQGTGELFF
NA,TRBJ2-7,TRBD1,TRBV19,TGTGCCAGTAGTGTAGCCTCAGGACAGGCCTACGAGCAGTACTTC,CASSVASGQAYEQYF
NA,TRBJ2-2,NA,TRBV9,TGTGCCAGCAGCGTAGGCGAATTTCTATTCTCCGGGGAGCTGTTTTTT,CASSVGEFLFSGELFF
NA,TRBJ1-2,NA,TRBV30,TGTGCCTGGGGGCGCAGGGCTATTTCTCGTGGCTACACCTTC,CAWGRRAISRGYTF
NA,TRBJ2-1,TRBD2,TRBV10-3,TGTGCCATCAGTGAGTCGGGCGGGGGGGCCAATGAGCAGTTCTTC,CAISESGGGANEQFF
few,TRBJ1-2,NA,TRBV30,TGTGCCTGGAGCTCACCTAGTCAATCTGGGGGCTACACCTTC,CAWSSPSQSGGYTF
NA,TRBJ2-2,TRBD2,TRBV9,TGTGCCAGCAGCGTAGCGGCGGGGGGATTCACCGGGGAGCTGTTTTTT,CASSVAAGGFTGELFF
NA,TRBJ2-5,TRBD1,TRBV5-1,TGCGCCAGCAGCTTGGGACAGGGGGCGATGTACTTC,CASSLGQGAMYF
NA,TRBJ1-3,NA,TRBV7-2,TGTGCCAGCAGCTTAGGCAGGGCTGGAAACACCATATATTTT,CASSLGRAGNTIYF
NA,TRBJ2-1,TRBD2,TRBV25-1,TGTGCCAGCAGTGACCCTACGGTACTAGCGGGGGACAATGAGCAGTTCTTC,CASSDPTVLAGDNEQFF
NA,TRBJ1-1,NA,TRBV29-1,TGCAGCGCCCGGAGAGTCCTCAACACTGAAGCTTTCTTT,CSARRVLNTEAFF
NA,TRBJ1-1,NA,TRBV10-3,TGTGCCATCGGGCGAGGGGGCACTGAAGCTTTCTTT,CAIGRGGTEAFF
NA,TRBJ2-1,TRBD2,TRBV18,TGTGCCAGCTCTCTCGCGGGGGGGCCTCGCAATGAGCAGTTCTTC,CASSLAGGPRNEQFF
NA,TRBJ2-5,NA,TRBV7-9,TGTGCCAGCAGTCGGGTTGAGACCCAGTACTTC,CASSRVETQYF
NA,TRBJ2-7,TRBD1,TRBV7-9,TGTGCCAGCAGCCCGGGACAGGGGCGTCGATACGAGCAGTACTTC,CASSPGQGRRYEQYF
NA,TRBJ1-1,NA,TRBV7-6,TGTGCCAGCAGCTACGCGGGGAGGACTGAAGCTTTCTTT,CASSYAGRTEAFF
NA,TRBJ1-3,NA,TRBV6-6,TGTGCCAGCAGCCGACAGGTCTCTGGAAACACCATATATTTT,CASSRQVSGNTIYF
NA,TRBJ1-5,NA,TRBV15,TGTGCCACCAGCAGAGGAGGGGGTGGTCAGCCCCAGCATTTT,CATSRGGGGQPQHF
NA,TRBJ1-4,NA,TRBV5-1,TGCGCCAGCAGCCCCGGACAGTCGAGGGATGAAAAACTGTTTTTT,CASSPGQSRDEKLFF
few,TRBJ1-6,NA,TRBV4-1,TGCGCCAGCAGCCGGGGGGAAAGAGATTCACCCCTCCACTTT,CASSRGERDSPLHF
NA,TRBJ2-7,TRBD2,TRBV15,TGTGCCACCAGCAGAGGGTCGGGGGGTCTCGAGCAGTACTTC,CATSRGSGGLEQYF
NA,TRBJ2-7,NA,TRBV10-3,TGTGCCATCAGTGACGGCAGGGGGGCGTACGAGCAGTACTTC,CAISDGRGAYEQYF
NA,TRBJ2-5,TRBD1,TRBV7-8,TGTGCCAGCAGCTTAACAGGGGGGCTACAAGAGACCCAGTACTTC,CASSLTGGLQETQYF
NA,TRBJ2-2,TRBD1,TRBV18,TGTGCCAGCTCACCGACAGGGGGGTCCGGGGAGCTGTTTTTT,CASSPTGGSGELFF
NA,TRBJ2-7,NA,TRBV5-6,TGTGCCAGCAGCTCCTACTCCTACGAGCAGTACTTC,CASSSYSYEQYF
NA,TRBJ2-3,TRBD1,TRBV7-3,TGTGCCAGCAGCTTGGACAGGGGGAGAGATACGCAGTATTTT,CASSLDRGRDTQYF
NA,TRBJ2-3,NA,TRBV5-1,TGCGCCAGCAGGGCCTCCAGCACAGATACGCAGTATTTT,CASRASSTDTQYF
NA,TRBJ2-2,TRBD1,TRBV2,TGTGCCAGCAGTGGAGGGACAGGGCCCGGGGAGCTGTTTTTT,CASSGGTGPGELFF
NA,TRBJ2-2,NA,TRBV7-9,TGTGCCAGCAGCAAAGTCCAGGTTCACACCGGGGAGCTGTTTTTT,CASSKVQVHTGELFF
few,TRBJ2-1,NA,TRBV10-1,TGCGCCAGCTCAAACAGGGTTTCCTACAATGAGCAGTTCTTC,CASSNRVSYNEQFF
NA,TRBJ1-4,NA,TRBV13,TGTGCCAGCAGCTTAGGACAGGTGAATGAAAAACTGTTTTTT,CASSLGQVNEKLFF
NA,TRBJ2-1,TRBD1,TRBV10-2,TGCGCCAGCAGTGAGTCACAGGGGAATGAGCAGTTCTTC,CASSESQGNEQFF
NA,TRBJ1-2,TRBD1,TRBV15,TGTGCCACCAGCGGACGGGACAGGGGGATCTATGGCTACACCTTC,CATSGRDRGIYGYTF
once,TRBJ1-4,NA,TRBV15,TGTGCCACCAGCAGAGAACGAGGTGAAAAACTGTTTTTT,CATSRERGEKLFF